The sequence of this T cell receptor beta chain was determined in a study of T cells in Graves' hyperthyroidism and ophthalmopathy. Study observations and caveats: Ophthalmopathy onset followed model prediction by a median roughly 6.5 months. Most thyroid-expanded clonotypes above 0.001 were also found in blood.

Lactation, pregnancy, other autoimmune disease or uncontrolled infection excluded patients. Amplification of TCR beta CDR3 regions was performed using RNA transcripts as template. The TCR CDR3 was amplified in a first-round RT-PCR using the HTBI primer set. Each CDR3 protein is one row after TCRdb ran MiXCR on the multiplex PCR reads. This table has approximately 400,000 distinct CDR3 sequences, 13% appearing once. In this sample, this clonotype turned up a few times. No antigen is known for it. There are 15 residues in the CDR3. With 6 bases clipped from V and 0 bases from J, the junction kept 4 bases outside the gene matches. Germline assignment: CDR1 LNHNV and CDR2 YYDKDF (reference sequence).

The J gene is TRBJ2-5, the V gene TRBV15, with 10 bases aligning to TRBD2. Input material: blood. This TCR was sampled from a man aged 25 to 40 with Graves' hyperthyroidism that later progressed to Graves' ophthalmopathy. Written as DNA, the CDR3 is TGTGCCACCAGGGGTCTAGCGGGGGACCAAGAGACCCAGTACTTC. The encoded protein is CATRGLAGDQETQYF.